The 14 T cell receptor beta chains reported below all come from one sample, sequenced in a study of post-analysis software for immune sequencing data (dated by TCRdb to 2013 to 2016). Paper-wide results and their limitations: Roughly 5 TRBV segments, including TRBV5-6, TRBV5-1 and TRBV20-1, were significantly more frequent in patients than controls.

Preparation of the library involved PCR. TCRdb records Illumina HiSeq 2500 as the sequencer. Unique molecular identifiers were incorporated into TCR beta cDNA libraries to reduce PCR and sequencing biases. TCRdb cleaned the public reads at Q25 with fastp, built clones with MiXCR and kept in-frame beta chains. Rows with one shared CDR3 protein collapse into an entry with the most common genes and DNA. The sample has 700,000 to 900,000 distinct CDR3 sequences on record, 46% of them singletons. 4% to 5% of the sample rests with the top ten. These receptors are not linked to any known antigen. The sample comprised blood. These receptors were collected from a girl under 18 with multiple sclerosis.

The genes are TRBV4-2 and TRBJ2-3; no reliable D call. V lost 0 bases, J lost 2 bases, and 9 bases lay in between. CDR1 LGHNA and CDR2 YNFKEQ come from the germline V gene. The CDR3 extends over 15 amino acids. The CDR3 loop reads CASSQDPRITDTQYF. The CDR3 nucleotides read TGTGCCAGCAGCCAAGATCCCCGGATCACAGATACGCAGTATTTT.

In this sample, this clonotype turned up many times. The CDR3 loop reads CASSPGTVYEQYF. As DNA, the CDR3 is TGTGCCAGCAGTCCAGGGACAGTCTACGAGCAGTACTTC. The V gene is TRBV12-3 or TRBV12-4, the J gene TRBJ2-7; TRBD1 matches at 7 bases. After removal of 5 bases from V and 3 bases from J, the junction contained 4 bases not matched to a gene. The CDR3 has 13 residues.

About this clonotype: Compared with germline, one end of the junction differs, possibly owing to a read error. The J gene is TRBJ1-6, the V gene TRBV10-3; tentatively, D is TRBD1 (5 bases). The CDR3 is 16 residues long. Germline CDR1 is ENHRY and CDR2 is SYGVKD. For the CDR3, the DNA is TGTGCCGTCAGTGAGTCGGGAGGACAATATAATTCACCCCTCCACTTT. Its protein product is CAVSESGGQYNSPLHF.

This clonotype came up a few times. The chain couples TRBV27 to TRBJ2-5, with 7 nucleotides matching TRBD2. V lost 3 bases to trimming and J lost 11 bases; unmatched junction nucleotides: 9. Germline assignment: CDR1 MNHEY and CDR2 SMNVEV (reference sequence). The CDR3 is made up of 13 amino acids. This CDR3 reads CASSLGGPNEQYF. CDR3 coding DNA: TGTGCCAGCAGTTTGGGAGGGCCAAATGAGCAGTACTTC.

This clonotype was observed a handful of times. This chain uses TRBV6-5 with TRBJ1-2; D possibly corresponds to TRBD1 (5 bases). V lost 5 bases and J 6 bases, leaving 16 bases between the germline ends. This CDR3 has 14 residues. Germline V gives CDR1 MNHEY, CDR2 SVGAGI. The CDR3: CASSPGGGSNGYTF. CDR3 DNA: TGTGCCAGCAGTCCTGGGGGGGGAAGCAATGGCTACACCTTC.

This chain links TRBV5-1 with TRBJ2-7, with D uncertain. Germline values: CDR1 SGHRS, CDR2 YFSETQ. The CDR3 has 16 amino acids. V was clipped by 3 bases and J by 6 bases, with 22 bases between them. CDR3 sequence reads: CASSSEAVRSDGEQYF. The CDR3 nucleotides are TGCGCCAGCAGCTCGGAAGCAGTGCGGTCGGACGGCGAGCAGTACTTC.

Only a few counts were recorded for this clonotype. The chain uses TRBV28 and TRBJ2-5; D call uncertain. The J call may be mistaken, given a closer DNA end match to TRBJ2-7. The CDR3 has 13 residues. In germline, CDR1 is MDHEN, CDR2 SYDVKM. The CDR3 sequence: CASSLGHPSEQYF. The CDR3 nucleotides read TGTGCCAGCAGTTTAGGGCACCCCTCCGAGCAGTACTTC.

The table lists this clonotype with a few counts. The CDR3 bases are TGTGCCAGCAGTTTATCCCCCCCGGGACAGGGCTACGAGCAGTACTTC. The encoded protein is CASSLSPPGQGYEQYF. The chain uses TRBV27 and TRBJ2-7, with 9 bases lining up with TRBD1. Unmatched junction bases numbered 6, after V lost 0 bases and J lost 3 bases. Germline CDR1 reads MNHEY; CDR2 reads SMNVEV (reference sequence). The CDR3 has 16 residues.

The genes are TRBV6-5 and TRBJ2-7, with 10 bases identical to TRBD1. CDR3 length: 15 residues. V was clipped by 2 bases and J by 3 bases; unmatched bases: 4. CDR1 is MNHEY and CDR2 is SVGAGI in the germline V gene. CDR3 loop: CASSYGDRGYYEQYF. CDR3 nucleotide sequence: TGTGCCAGCAGTTACGGGGACAGGGGATACTACGAGCAGTACTTC.

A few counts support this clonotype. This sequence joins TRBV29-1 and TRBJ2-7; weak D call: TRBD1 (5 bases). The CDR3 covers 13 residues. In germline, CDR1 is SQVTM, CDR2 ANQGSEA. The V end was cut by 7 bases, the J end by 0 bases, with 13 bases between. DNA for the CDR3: TGCAGCGCCATACAGGCTGACTCCTACGAGCAGTACTTC. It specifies CSAIQADSYEQYF.

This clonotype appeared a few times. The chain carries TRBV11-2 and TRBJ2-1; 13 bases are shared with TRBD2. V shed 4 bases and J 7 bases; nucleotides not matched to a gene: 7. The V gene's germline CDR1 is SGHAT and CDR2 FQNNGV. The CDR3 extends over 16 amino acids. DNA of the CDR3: TGTGCCAGCAGCTCCCTCGTGACTAGCGGGAGGAATGAGCAGTTCTTC. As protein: CASSSLVTSGRNEQFF.

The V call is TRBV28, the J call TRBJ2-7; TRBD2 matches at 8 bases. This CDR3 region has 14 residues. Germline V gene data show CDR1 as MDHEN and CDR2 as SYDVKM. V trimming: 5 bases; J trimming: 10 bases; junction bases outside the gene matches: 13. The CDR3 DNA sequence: TGTGCCAGCAGTCTAGCGGGTTGGGGACGCCCTCAGTACTTC. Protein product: CASSLAGWGRPQYF.

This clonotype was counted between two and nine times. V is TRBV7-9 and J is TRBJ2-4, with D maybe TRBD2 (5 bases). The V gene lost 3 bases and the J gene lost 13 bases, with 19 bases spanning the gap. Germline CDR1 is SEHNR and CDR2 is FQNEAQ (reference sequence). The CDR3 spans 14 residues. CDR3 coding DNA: TGTGCCAGCAGCTTTGGCCATTCACCGTGGGAGCAGTACTTC. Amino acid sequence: CASSFGHSPWEQYF.

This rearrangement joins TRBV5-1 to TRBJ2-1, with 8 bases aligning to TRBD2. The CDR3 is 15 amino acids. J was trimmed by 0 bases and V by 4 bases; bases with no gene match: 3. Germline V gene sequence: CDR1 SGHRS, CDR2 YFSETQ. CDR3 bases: TGCGCCAGCAGCCGTAGCGGGATCTCCTACAATGAGCAGTTCTTC. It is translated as CASSRSGISYNEQFF.